Listed here are 9 T cell receptor beta chains from one sample, sequenced in a study of beta chain features in type 1 diabetes. Every bit of the isolated RNA underwent reverse transcription, so sequencing read expressed TCRB transcripts. Clones were read by immunoSEQ multiplex PCR, and TCRdb kept only the in-frame ones, dropping some. The table lists 130,000 to 150,000 clones, roughly a tenth of them singletons. The sample taken for sequencing was central memory CD4+ T cells from blood. These receptors all come from a man aged 18 to 29 in good health.

This rearrangement joins TRBV7-7 to TRBJ2-4; tentative D call: TRBD1 (5 bases). Trimming shortened V by 1 base and J by 7 bases, and 8 bases separated the two germline ends. This CDR3 has 13 amino acids. CDR1 SSHAT and CDR2 FNYEAQ come from the germline V gene (reference sequence). CDR3 nucleotides: TGTGCCAGCAGCTTAGAAAGGGGTAACATTCAGTACTTC. This encodes CASSLERGNIQYF.

This clone has at least ten counts. The gene calls are TRBV21-1 and TRBJ2-7; TRBD1 is the table's D call, not checked against the DNA. TRBV21-1 is given as a pseudogene. The CDR3 length is 15 residues. The CDR3 is CASSAPGQGIDEQYF. The CDR3 bases are TGTGCCAGCAGCGCTCCGGGACAGGGGATAGACGAGCAGTACTTC.

The chain links TRBV6-5 to TRBJ2-5, with TRBD2 identical over 8 bases. With V trimmed by 6 bases and J by 1 base, 7 bases remained unmatched. Germline V gene data show CDR1 as MNHEY and CDR2 as SVGAGI. The CDR3 has 15 residues. The CDR3 nucleotides are TGTGCCAGCAGACCGGGGGCGGGGGGCCAAGAGACCCAGTACTTC. The encoded protein is CASRPGAGGQETQYF.

The rearrangement links TRBV18 to TRBJ2-3, with TRBD2 as a possible D gene (5 bases). Germline lookup yields CDR1 KGHSH and CDR2 LQKENI. Between the trimmed V and J ends, which lost 6 bases and 4 bases, there was a span of 14 bases. This CDR3 is built from 14 residues. This CDR3 is CASSSGAGADTQYF. In DNA form, the CDR3 reads TGTGCCAGCTCCTCCGGCGCGGGCGCAGATACGCAGTATTTT.

The rearrangement uses TRBV4-3 and TRBJ1-4; the D gene is possibly TRBD1 (5 bases). V lost 7 bases and J 5 bases, leaving 14 bases between the germline ends. This CDR3 contains 14 residues. Per germline, CDR1 LGHNA and CDR2 YSLEER. CDR3 sequence (DNA): TGCGCCAGCACCATAGAATGGGGCAATGAAAAACTGTTTTTT. This gives the protein CASTIEWGNEKLFF.

V and J are TRBV5-1 and TRBJ2-1; 8 bases agree with TRBD2. The CDR3 totals 18 residues. J gave up 0 bases and V 0 bases, and 8 bases lay outside the gene matches. The germline CDR1 and CDR2 sequences are SGHRS and YFSETQ. The CDR3, as DNA: TGCGCCAGCAGCTTGGAGTCGTTTCTAGCGGGCTCCTACAATGAGCAGTTCTTC. Protein: CASSLESFLAGSYNEQFF.

This clone occurred a few times. V gene TRBV4-2 combines with J gene TRBJ2-5; TRBD2 aligns across 13 bases. Germline lookup yields CDR1 LGHNA and CDR2 YNFKEQ. CDR3 size: 18 residues. J was trimmed by 5 bases and V by 5 bases; bases with no gene match: 14. CDR3 sequence: CASSTGAVLAGGQETQYF. DNA of the CDR3: TGTGCCAGCAGCACTGGGGCGGTACTAGCGGGGGGGCAGGAGACCCAGTACTTC.

The table lists this clone with a few counts. This sequence joins TRBV10-1 and TRBJ1-5, with D tentatively TRBD1 (5 bases). Germline assignment: CDR1 WNHNN and CDR2 SYGVQD (reference sequence). CDR3 length: 15 amino acids. V was trimmed by 8 bases and J by 4 bases, leaving 18 bases between them. CDR3 in amino acids: CASPGPHGGNQPQHF. CDR3 nucleotides: TGCGCCAGCCCCGGACCGCACGGGGGAAATCAGCCCCAGCATTTT.

The CDR3 sequence is CASSLGLAGVDTQYF. CDR3 DNA: TGTGCCAGCAGCTTAGGACTAGCGGGGGTGGATACGCAGTATTTT. The chain is built from TRBV7-9 and TRBJ2-3, with TRBD2 identical over 12 bases. This CDR3 comprises 15 residues. The trim removed 1 base at V and 6 bases at J, leaving 2 bases unmatched. The V gene's germline CDR1 is SEHNR and CDR2 FQNEAQ (reference sequence).